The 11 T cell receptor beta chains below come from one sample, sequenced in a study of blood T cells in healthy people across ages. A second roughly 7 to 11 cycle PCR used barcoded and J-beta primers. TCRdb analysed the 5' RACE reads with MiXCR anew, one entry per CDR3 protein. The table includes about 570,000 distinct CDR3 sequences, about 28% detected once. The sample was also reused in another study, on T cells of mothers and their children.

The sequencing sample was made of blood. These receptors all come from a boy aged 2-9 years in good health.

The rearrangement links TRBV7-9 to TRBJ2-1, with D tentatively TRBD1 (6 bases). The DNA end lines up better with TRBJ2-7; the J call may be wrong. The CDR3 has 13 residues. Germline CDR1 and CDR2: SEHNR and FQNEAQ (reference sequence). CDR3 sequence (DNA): TGTGCCAGCTTTTCGACAGGACCCTACGAGCAGTACTTC. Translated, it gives CASFSTGPYEQYF.

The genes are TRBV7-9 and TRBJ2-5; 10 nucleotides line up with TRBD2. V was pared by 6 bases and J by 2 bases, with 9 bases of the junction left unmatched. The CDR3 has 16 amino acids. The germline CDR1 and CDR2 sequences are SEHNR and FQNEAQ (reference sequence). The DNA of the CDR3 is TGTGCCAGCAGACCTTACAGCGGGAGGGGGCAAGAGACCCAGTACTTC. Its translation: CASRPYSGRGQETQYF.

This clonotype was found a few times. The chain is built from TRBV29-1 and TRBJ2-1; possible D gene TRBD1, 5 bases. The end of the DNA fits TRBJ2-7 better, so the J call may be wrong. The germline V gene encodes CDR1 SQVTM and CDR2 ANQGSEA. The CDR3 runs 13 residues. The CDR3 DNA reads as TGCAGCGTTGAGAGTCGGACAAACTACGAGCAGTACTTC. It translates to CSVESRTNYEQYF.

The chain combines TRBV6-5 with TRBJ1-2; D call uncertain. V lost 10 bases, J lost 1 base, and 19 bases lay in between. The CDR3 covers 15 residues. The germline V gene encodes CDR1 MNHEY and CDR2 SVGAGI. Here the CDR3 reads CATTISREYNYGYTF. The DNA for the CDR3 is TGTGCCACCACTATTTCGAGGGAGTATAACTATGGCTACACCTTC.

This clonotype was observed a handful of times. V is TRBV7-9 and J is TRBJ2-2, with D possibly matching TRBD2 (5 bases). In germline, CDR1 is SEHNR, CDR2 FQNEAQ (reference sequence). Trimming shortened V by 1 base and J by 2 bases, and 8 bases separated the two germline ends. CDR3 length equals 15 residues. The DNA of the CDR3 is TGTGCCAGCAGCTTAGTAGCGCTAAACACCGGGGAGCTGTTTTTT. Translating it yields CASSLVALNTGELFF. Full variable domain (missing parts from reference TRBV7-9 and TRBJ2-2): DTGVSQNPRHKITKRGQNVTFRCDPISEHNRLYWYRQTLGQGPEFLTYFQNEAQLEKSRLLSDRFSAERPKGSFSTLEIQRTEQGDSAMYLCASSLVALNTGELFFGEGSRLTVL.

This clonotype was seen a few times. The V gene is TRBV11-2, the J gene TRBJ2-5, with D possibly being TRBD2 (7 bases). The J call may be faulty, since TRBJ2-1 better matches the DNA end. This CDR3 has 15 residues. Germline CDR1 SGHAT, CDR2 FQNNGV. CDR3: CASSLVRWGGKEQFF. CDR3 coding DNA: TGTGCCAGCAGCTTAGTCAGGTGGGGGGGCAAAGAGCAGTTCTTC.

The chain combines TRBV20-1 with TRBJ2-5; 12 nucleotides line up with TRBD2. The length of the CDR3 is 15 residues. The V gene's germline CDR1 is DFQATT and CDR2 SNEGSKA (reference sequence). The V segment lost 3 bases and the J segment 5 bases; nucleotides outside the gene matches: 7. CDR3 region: CSARWLAGGRETQYF. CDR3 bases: TGCAGTGCTAGGTGGCTAGCGGGAGGGAGGGAGACCCAGTACTTC.

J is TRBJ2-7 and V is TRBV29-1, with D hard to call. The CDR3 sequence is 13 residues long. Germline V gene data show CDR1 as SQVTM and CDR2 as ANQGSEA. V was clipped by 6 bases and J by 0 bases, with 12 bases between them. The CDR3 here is CSVIRVDSYEQYF. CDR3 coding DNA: TGCAGCGTGATCCGTGTGGACTCCTACGAGCAGTACTTC.

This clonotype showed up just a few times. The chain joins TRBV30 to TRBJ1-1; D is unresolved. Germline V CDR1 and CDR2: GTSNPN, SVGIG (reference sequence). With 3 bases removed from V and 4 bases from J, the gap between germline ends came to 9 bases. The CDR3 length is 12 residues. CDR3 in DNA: TGTGCCTGGAGAAAGGAGGTCACTGAAGCTTTCTTT. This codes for CAWRKEVTEAFF.

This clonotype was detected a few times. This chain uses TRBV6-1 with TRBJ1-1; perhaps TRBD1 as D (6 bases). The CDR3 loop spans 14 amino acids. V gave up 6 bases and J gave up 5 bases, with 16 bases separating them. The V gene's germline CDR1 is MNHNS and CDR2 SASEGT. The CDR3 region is CASSYRDGVTEAFF. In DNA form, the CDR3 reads TGTGCCAGCAGCTACAGGGACGGGGTGACTGAAGCTTTCTTT.

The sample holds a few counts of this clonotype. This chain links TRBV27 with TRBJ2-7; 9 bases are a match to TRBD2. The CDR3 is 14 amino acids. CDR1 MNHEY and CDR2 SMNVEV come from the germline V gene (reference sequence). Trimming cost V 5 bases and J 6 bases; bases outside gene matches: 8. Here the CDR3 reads CASSPIAGVGEQYF. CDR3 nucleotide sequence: TGTGCCAGCAGTCCAATAGCGGGAGTGGGCGAGCAGTACTTC.